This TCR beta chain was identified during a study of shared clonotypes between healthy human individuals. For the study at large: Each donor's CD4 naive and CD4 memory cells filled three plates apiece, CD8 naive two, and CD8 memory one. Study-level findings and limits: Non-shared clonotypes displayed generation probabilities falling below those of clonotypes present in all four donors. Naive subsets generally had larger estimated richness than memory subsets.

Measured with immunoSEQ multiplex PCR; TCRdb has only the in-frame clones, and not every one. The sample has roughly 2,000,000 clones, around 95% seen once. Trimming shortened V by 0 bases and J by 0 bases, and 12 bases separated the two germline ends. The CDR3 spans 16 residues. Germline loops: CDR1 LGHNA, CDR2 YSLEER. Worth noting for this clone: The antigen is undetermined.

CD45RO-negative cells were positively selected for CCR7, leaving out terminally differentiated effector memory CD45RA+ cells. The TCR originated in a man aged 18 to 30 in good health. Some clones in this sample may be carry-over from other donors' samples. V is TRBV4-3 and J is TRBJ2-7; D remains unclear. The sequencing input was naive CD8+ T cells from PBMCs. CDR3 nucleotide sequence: TGCGCCAGCAGCCAAGAGACCCGACACAGCTCCTACGAGCAGTACTTC. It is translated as CASSQETRHSSYEQYF.